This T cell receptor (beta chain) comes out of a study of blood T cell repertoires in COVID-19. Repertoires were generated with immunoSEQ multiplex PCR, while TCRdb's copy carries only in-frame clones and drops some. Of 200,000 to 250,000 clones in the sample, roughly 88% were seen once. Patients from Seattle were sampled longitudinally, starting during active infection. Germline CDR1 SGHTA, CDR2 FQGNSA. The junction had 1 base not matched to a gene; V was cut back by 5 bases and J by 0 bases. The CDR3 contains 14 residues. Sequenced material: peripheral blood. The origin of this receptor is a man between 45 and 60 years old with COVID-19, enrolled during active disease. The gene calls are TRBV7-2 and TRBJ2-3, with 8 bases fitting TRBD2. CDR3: CASSRGGSTDTQYF. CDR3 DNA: TGTGCCAGCAGCCGGGGGGGGAGCACAGATACGCAGTATTTT.